This entry is about one T cell receptor (beta chain). It has no known antigen specificity. No base quality values were provided; no much bigger clone lies one nucleotide off. The entry originates in a study of T cell responses to AZD1222 COVID-19 vaccine (dated by TCRdb to the early 2020s). Describing the broader study: AZD1222 recipients given second doses at about 4 weeks or at about 12 weeks were pooled, since spike-specific TCR depth and breadth were not found to differ between the two schedules. TCR sequencing was performed for 230 to 250 trial participants, of whom some 200 were given two doses of AZD1222 and about 25 were given two doses of MenACWY control vaccine. Trial participants were enrolled into age subgroups of 18-55, 56-69 and 70-plus years, which contained approximately 150, 28 and 58 TCR-sequenced participants, respectively. Broader findings and caveats from the paper: The 56-69-year group was small, and its depth increase did not reach significance, likely because of low power. The vaccine-associated CD4 TCRs covered the entire spike protein, and the dominant responses fell in regions 160-218 and 743-854. Nearly half of unique spike-specific TCRs reportedly recognized epitopes outside regions mutated in the B.1.351 and B.1.1.7 variants. Most participants were white British and females outnumbered males, and the authors suggested that clonal diversity may have been underestimated. Because no day 14 peak-response samples were available, repertoires were characterized only after the peak T cell response. After two AZD1222 doses, both the breadth and the depth of spike-specific TCRs were significantly higher than at day 0 and than in MenACWY recipients. Conclusions about previously exposed vaccinees were limited because only a handful of AZD1222 recipients were SARS-CoV-2 seropositive at baseline.

In the paper's terms, the time point label means: baseline before first vaccination. The vaccinee samples were drawn from two UK trials, COV001 and COV002, one of which was a single-blind randomized controlled phase 2/3 trial testing AZD1222 (ChAdOx1 nCoV-19) in healthy adults. For TCRbeta chain sequencing, PBMC samples were collected from trial participants at day 0 and at day 28 after the second dose. The CDR3 regions of human TCRbeta chains were subjected to immunosequencing. The study's own analysis went as follows. Repertoire TCRs were matched against a reference library of SARS-CoV-2-specific TCRs generated with the MIRA antigen-specificity platform. Breadth was defined as the fraction of unique TCRs that were SARS-CoV-2-associated. Depth was defined as the fraction of total T cells that were SARS-CoV-2-associated. Using the MIRA data, each spike-specific TCR was assigned both to the spike region to which the TCR was reactive and to a CD4 or CD8 class. Log10-transformed breadth and depth values were compared by one-way ANOVA with Sidak's multiple comparisons tests. The table was pulled from immuneACCESS by TCRdb, which kept in-frame rearrangements only. Such tables lose some clones; where checked, under half of the loss comes from unresolved V genes, and the rest has no known cause. V and J calls plus clone size are reproduced from that table; the DNA served to infer D and trimming. The sample profile shows more than 100,000 clones; 70% to 90% of them were found once. Clones ranked in the top ten supply 7.7% of the sample.

The receptor comes from an adult in good health. The starting material was peripheral blood, obtained on day 0 of AZD1222 vaccination.

The CDR3 is CASSVAGGPYEQYF. At the DNA level, the sequence is TGTGCCAGCAGCGTGGCGGGAGGGCCCTACGAGCAGTACTTC. Here the chain combines TRBV11-2 and TRBJ2-7; 9 bases in the middle match TRBD2. CDR3 length: 14 amino acids, cysteine to phenylalanine. Only CDR3 DNA remains: 42 bases, in frame from the first base. The germline V gene provides CDR1 SGHAT and CDR2 FQNNGV. V has 5 bases trimmed and J has 2 bases trimmed; junction bases matching no gene number 4.